The rows below give T cell receptor beta chains drawn from one sample of a study of T cell repertoires in cytomegalovirus infection. Their antigens are not known. TCRdb reprocessed the reads with MiXCR, giving one entry per CDR3 protein. The sample records hundreds of thousands of distinct CDR3 sequences, roughly 30% being singletons. The source material was cultured PBMCs, sampled from culture after CMV antigen stimulation. Every receptor here comes from a human donor in good health (CMV status not recorded). Some clones in this sample may be carry-over from other donors' samples. Both conserved end residues are part of each CDR3. The D gene is left open where the match is weak. Clone size is not always given. Where it is, it says once, few, many or a class for expanded clones.

V: TRBV9
D: .
J: TRBJ2-3
size: few
CDR3: CASSVEGADTQYF
DNA: TGTGCCAGCAGCGTAGAAGGGGCAGATACGCAGTATTTT

V: TRBV6-8
D: .
J: TRBJ2-3
size: few
CDR3: CASRLGSDTQYF
DNA: TGTGCCAGCCGTCTGGGTTCAGATACGCAGTATTTT

V: TRBV6-5
D: .
J: TRBJ1-1
size: few
CDR3: CASSYEEGMAAFF
DNA: TGTGCCAGCAGTTACGAGGAGGGGATGGCCGCTTTCTTT

V: TRBV4-1
D: .
J: TRBJ2-5
size: few
CDR3: CASSQERFRETQYF
DNA: TGCGCCAGCAGCCAAGAGCGTTTCAGGGAGACCCAGTACTTC

V: TRBV7-2
D: TRBD1
J: TRBJ2-1
size: many
CDR3: CASSPPGQGYNEQFF
DNA: TGTGCCAGCAGCCCACCGGGACAGGGCTACAATGAGCAGTTCTTC

V: TRBV19
D: .
J: TRBJ1-5
size: .
CDR3: CASSIRVGQTNQPQHF
DNA: TGTGCCAGTAGTATTCGGGTGGGGCAGACCAATCAGCCCCAGCATTTT

V: TRBV12-3/TRBV12-4
D: .
J: TRBJ2-3
size: many
CDR3: CASSLGTDTDTQYF
DNA: TGTGCCAGCAGCTTAGGGACTGACACAGATACGCAGTATTTT

V: TRBV3-1
D: .
J: TRBJ2-1
size: few
CDR3: CASSQDGARGVAYNEQFF
DNA: TGTGCCAGCAGCCAAGATGGGGCCAGGGGGGTCGCCTACAATGAGCAGTTCTTC

V: TRBV20-1
D: TRBD2
J: TRBJ2-3
size: .
CDR3: CSAPGTSGAGWNTDTQYF
DNA: TGCAGTGCTCCCGGTACTAGCGGGGCGGGGTGGAACACAGATACGCAGTATTTT

V: TRBV7-6
D: .
J: TRBJ2-3
size: .
CDR3: CASSPSRKSTDTQYF
DNA: TGTGCCAGCAGTCCTAGCAGAAAAAGCACAGATACGCAGTATTTT

V: TRBV7-4
D: .
J: TRBJ1-5
size: .
CDR3: CASSSDRSSNQPQHF
DNA: TGTGCCAGCAGCTCGGACAGAAGCAGCAATCAGCCCCAGCATTTT

V: TRBV6-1
D: TRBD2
J: TRBJ2-7
size: .
CDR3: CASSIRLAYEQYF
DNA: TGTGCCAGCAGTATCCGACTAGCTTACGAGCAGTACTTC

V: TRBV7-8
D: .
J: TRBJ2-7
size: few
CDR3: CASSWRDEQYF
DNA: TGTGCCAGCTCATGGAGGGACGAGCAGTACTTC

V: TRBV6-5
D: .
J: TRBJ2-1
size: .
CDR3: CASRRTGEQFF
DNA: TGTGCCAGCCGACGTACCGGGGAGCAGTTCTTC

V: TRBV18
D: .
J: TRBJ2-3
size: .
CDR3: CASSVEDTQYF
DNA: TGTGCCAGCTCAGTTGAAGATACGCAGTATTTT

V: TRBV15
D: .
J: TRBJ2-2
size: .
CDR3: CATSRKTNTGELFF
DNA: TGTGCCACCAGCCGGAAGACGAACACCGGGGAGCTGTTTTTT

V: TRBV27
D: .
J: TRBJ1-1
size: .
CDR3: CASRRDGSTEAFF
DNA: TGTGCCAGCAGACGGGACGGCAGTACTGAAGCTTTCTTT